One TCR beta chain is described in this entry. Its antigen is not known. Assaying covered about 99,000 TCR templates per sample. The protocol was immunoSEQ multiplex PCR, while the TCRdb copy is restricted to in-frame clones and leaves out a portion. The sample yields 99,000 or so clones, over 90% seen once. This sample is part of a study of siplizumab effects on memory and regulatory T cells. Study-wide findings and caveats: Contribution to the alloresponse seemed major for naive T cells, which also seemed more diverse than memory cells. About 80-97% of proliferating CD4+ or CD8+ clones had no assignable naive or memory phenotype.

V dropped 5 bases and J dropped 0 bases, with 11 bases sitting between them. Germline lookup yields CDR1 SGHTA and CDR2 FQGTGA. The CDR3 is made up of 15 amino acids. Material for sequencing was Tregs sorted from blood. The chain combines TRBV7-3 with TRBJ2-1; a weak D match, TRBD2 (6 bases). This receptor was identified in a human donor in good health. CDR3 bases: TGTGCCAGCAGCCCTAGAGCGGGCTCCTACAATGAGCAGTTCTTC. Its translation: CASSPRAGSYNEQFF.